Below, 17 T cell receptor beta chains from the same sample are listed, as sequenced in a study of cytomegalovirus exposure and HLA in healthy donors. The primer mix had 60 Vbeta and 13 Jbeta primers. Profiled with immunoSEQ multiplex PCR; TCRdb holds only in-frame clones, not every one. Of about 96,000 clones in the sample, about four fifths are singletons; the top ten hold around 3.1%. Specimen: PBMCs. The source is a female donor in good health and CMV-seropositive.

The chain carries TRBV7-2 and TRBJ2-1; 9 nucleotides line up with TRBD1. The CDR3 consists of 14 residues. Germline CDR1 reads SGHTA; CDR2 reads FQGNSA. V was clipped by 0 bases and J by 10 bases; unmatched bases: 4. CDR3 nucleotide sequence: TGTGCCAGCAGCTTAGCGGGGACAGGGAGGGAGCAGTTCTTC. It codes for CASSLAGTGREQFF. Supplemented by reference TRBV7-2 and TRBJ2-1, the full variable domain reads GAGVSQSPSNKVTEKGKDVELRCDPISGHTALYWYRQSLGQGLEFLIYFQGNSAPDKSGLPSDRFSAERTGGSVSTLTIQRTQQEDSAVYLCASSLAGTGREQFFGPGTRLTVL.

V gene TRBV4-3 combines with J gene TRBJ1-1, with D unclear. Deletions cut 4 bases from V and 1 base from J, with 22 bases between. Germline loops: CDR1 LGHNA, CDR2 YSLEER. This CDR3 is 18 amino acids long. The CDR3 spells CASSPQPTNEATNTEAFF. In nucleotides, the CDR3 is TGCGCCAGCAGCCCTCAACCCACTAATGAGGCTACGAACACTGAAGCTTTCTTT.

The V and J genes are TRBV4-3 and TRBJ2-2; D possibly corresponds to TRBD1 (6 bases). V gave up 0 bases and J gave up 1 base, with 9 bases separating them. The CDR3 is made up of 16 amino acids. Germline loops: CDR1 LGHNA, CDR2 YSLEER. In nucleotides, the CDR3 is TGCGCCAGCAGCCAAGATATGGACAGGAACACCGGGGAGCTGTTTTTT. Amino acid sequence: CASSQDMDRNTGELFF.

The rearrangement links TRBV4-3 to TRBJ2-4; D is possibly TRBD2 (6 bases). This CDR3 has 14 amino acids. Deletions cut 5 bases from V and 0 bases from J, with 8 bases between. Germline CDR1 and CDR2: LGHNA and YSLEER. Written as DNA, the CDR3 is TGCGCCAGCAGCACGGGACTAGCCAAAAACATTCAGTACTTC. Translation: CASSTGLAKNIQYF.

The chain carries TRBV7-2 and TRBJ1-2, with 8 bases aligning to TRBD1. Trimming took 1 base from V and 6 from J; bases not matched to a gene: 4. Germline V gene sequence: CDR1 SGHTA, CDR2 FQGNSA. The CDR3 loop spans 14 amino acids. The CDR3 nucleotides read TGTGCCAGCAGCTTAGTAGCAGGGGGCGATGGCTACACCTTC. Amino acid sequence: CASSLVAGGDGYTF. Using reference TRBV7-2 and TRBJ1-2 for the parts outside the CDR3, the full variable domain is GAGVSQSPSNKVTEKGKDVELRCDPISGHTALYWYRQSLGQGLEFLIYFQGNSAPDKSGLPSDRFSAERTGGSVSTLTIQRTQQEDSAVYLCASSLVAGGDGYTFGSGTRLTVV.

The table lists this clone with a few counts. V is TRBV11-2 and J is TRBJ2-3; possibly TRBD1 for D (6 bases). CDR1 is SGHAT, CDR2 FQNNGV, per germline. This CDR3 is 16 amino acids long. V was cut by 4 bases and J by 1 base, with 15 bases left in between. CDR3 in amino acids: CASSSQGRKGTDTQYF. DNA for the CDR3: TGTGCCAGCAGCTCCCAGGGGCGAAAGGGCACAGATACGCAGTATTTT.

This clone was found once. Distinct nucleotide sequences in the sample also encode this CDR3. The chain carries TRBV2 and TRBJ1-4; D not resolved. Trimming shortened V by 5 bases and J by 1 base, and 5 bases separated the two germline ends. The CDR3 runs to 13 residues. Germline V lookup: CDR1 SNHLY, CDR2 FYNNEI. CDR3 DNA: TGTGCCAGCAGTCGGGGAACTAATGAAAAACTGTTTTTT. Translation: CASSRGTNEKLFF.

This clone was detected once. The rearrangement uses TRBV19 and TRBJ1-2; 7 bases map to TRBD1. Germline V gene data show CDR1 as LNHDA and CDR2 as SQIVND (reference sequence). CDR3 size: 13 residues. V was pared by 5 bases and J by 6 bases, with 6 bases of the junction left unmatched. The CDR3 region is CASSPTGAHGYTF. CDR3 nucleotides: TGTGCCAGTAGTCCTACAGGGGCTCATGGCTACACCTTC.

The CDR3: CASSGTSGRSSYEQYF. The CDR3 nucleotides read TGTGCCAGCAGCGGGACTAGCGGGAGGTCCTCCTACGAGCAGTACTTC. The chain carries TRBV5-4 and TRBJ2-7, with TRBD2 identical over 15 bases. CDR1 is SGHNT, CDR2 YYREEE, per germline (reference sequence). There are 16 residues in the CDR3. Unmatched junction bases numbered 2, after V lost 4 bases and J lost 0 bases.

This clone was seen only a few times. The V gene is TRBV28, the J gene TRBJ1-4; 11 bases match TRBD1. Trimming removed 5 bases from V and 7 bases from J; junction bases left unmatched: 6. The CDR3 runs to 15 residues. CDR1 and CDR2 from the germline V gene are MDHEN and SYDVKM. CDR3 sequence: CASSPSGTGGEKLFF. The CDR3 DNA follows: TGTGCCAGCAGTCCCTCCGGGACAGGGGGTGAAAAACTGTTTTTT.

The chain carries TRBV28 and TRBJ1-5; 7 bases align to TRBD1. CDR1 and CDR2 (germline): MDHEN, SYDVKM. The V gene end was trimmed by 8 bases and the J gene end by 4 bases; junction bases not matched to a gene: 8. CDR3 size: 14 residues. Here the CDR3 DNA reads TGTGCCAGCGCTACAGGGGCAGGTAATCAGCCCCAGCATTTT. Its translation is CASATGAGNQPQHF.

The chain combines TRBV11-2 with TRBJ2-7; a weak D match, TRBD2 (5 bases). The CDR3 runs to 15 residues. Germline V CDR1 and CDR2: SGHAT, FQNNGV. V was pared by 1 base and J by 2 bases, with 12 bases between. This CDR3 is CASSLVAGATYEQYF. CDR3 DNA sequence: TGTGCCAGCAGCTTAGTGGCGGGCGCCACCTACGAGCAGTACTTC.

The chain uses TRBV15 and TRBJ1-2; TRBD1 might be the D (6 bases). CDR1 is LNHNV and CDR2 is YYDKDF in the germline V gene (reference sequence). The ends were cut back, 1 base at V and 5 bases at J, with 14 bases in the middle. This CDR3 region has 15 residues. This chain's CDR3 is CATSRGGGSQYGYTF. The CDR3 nucleotides are TGTGCCACCAGCAGAGGGGGGGGCAGTCAGTATGGCTACACCTTC.

V is TRBV7-2 and J is TRBJ2-7; TRBD1 aligns across 7 bases. The CDR3 runs 15 residues. The ends lost 5 bases at V and 3 bases at J; junction bases unmatched: 10. The germline gives CDR1 SGHTA, CDR2 FQGNSA. Written as DNA, the CDR3 is TGTGCCAGCAGCAAAGACAGGGTTCACGACTACGAGCAGTACTTC. Translation gives CASSKDRVHDYEQYF.

To note about this clone: The junction shows a germline mismatch at one end, possibly a read error. The chain carries TRBV29-1 and TRBJ2-1; 7 bases line up with TRBD1. The CDR3 loop spans 15 amino acids. CDR1 and CDR2 from the germline V gene are SQVTM and ANQGSEA. CDR3 nucleotides: TGCAGCGCTGAACAGGGGACGATCTCCTACAATGAGCAGTTCTTC. It yields the protein CSAEQGTISYNEQFF.

The chain couples TRBV11-2 to TRBJ2-1, with D perhaps TRBD2 (6 bases). The CDR3 covers 13 residues. CDR1 and CDR2 from the germline V gene are SGHAT and FQNNGV. V lost 5 bases to trimming and J lost 6 bases, with 11 bases between them. This CDR3 is CASSAASANEQFF. The CDR3, as DNA: TGTGCCAGCAGCGCCGCTAGCGCCAATGAGCAGTTCTTC. The whole variable domain, filled in from reference TRBV11-2 and TRBJ2-1, reads EAGVAQSPRYKIIEKRQSVAFWCNPISGHATLYWYQQILGQGPKLLIQFQNNGVVDDSQLPKDRFSAERLKGVDSTLKIQPAKLEDSAVYLCASSAASANEQFFGPGTRLTVL.

The V and J genes are TRBV6-1 and TRBJ2-1; 11 nucleotides match TRBD2. V dropped 3 bases and J dropped 8; count of bases not matched to a gene: 6. Per the germline V gene, CDR1 is MNHNS and CDR2 is SASEGT. This CDR3 region has 15 residues. The CDR3 spells CASSDSGRASYEQFF. In DNA form, the CDR3 reads TGTGCCAGCAGTGATAGCGGGAGGGCCTCTTATGAGCAGTTCTTC.